This T cell receptor beta chain is from a study of T cell responses to AZD1222 COVID-19 vaccine. Study-wide results and limits: No repertoire was sampled before or during the peak T cell response, only after it. Recipients of two AZD1222 doses showed rising Spike-specific TCR breadth and depth. CD4 TCRs covered the whole spike, strongest at regions 160-218 and 743-854. White British donors predominated, females outnumbered males, and clonal diversity was possibly underestimated.

This clone was found a few times. Its antigen is as yet unknown. Sequencing used immunoSEQ multiplex PCR; TCRdb keeps in-frame clones, though not all of them. The data show about 110,000 clones, with 90% to 95% seen just once and less than 7.5% held by the top ten. With 2 bases removed from V and 3 bases from J, the gap between germline ends came to 16 bases. This CDR3 is 16 amino acids long. Germline lookup yields CDR1 SGHAT and CDR2 FQNNGV. J is TRBJ1-2 and V is TRBV11-2, with D unresolved. The sequence derives from an adult who received the AZD1222 COVID-19 vaccine. The sequencing here drew on peripheral blood, taken 28 days after the second AZD1222 dose. The CDR3 DNA reads TGTGCCAGCAGCTTATTGCTCGGGAGGGATGACTATGGCTACACCTTC. Its protein is CASSLLLGRDDYGYTF.